Presented here are 15 T cell receptor beta chains from one specimen sequenced in a study of T cells in Graves' hyperthyroidism and ophthalmopathy. Researchers amplified the TCR beta CDR3 regions from RNA transcripts. During a first-round RT-PCR of the TCR CDR3, the HTBI primer set was used. TCRdb called the multiplex PCR reads again in MiXCR, with one record for every CDR3 protein. The sample has about 400,000 distinct CDR3 sequences, 15% seen once. The source material was blood. Receptors were obtained from a woman under 40 with Graves' hyperthyroidism.

This clonotype has at least ten counts. This chain uses TRBV28 with TRBJ2-1; D uncertain. CDR3 size: 12 residues. With 1 base removed from V and 9 bases from J, the gap between germline ends came to 7 bases. Per germline, CDR1 MDHEN and CDR2 SYDVKM. The DNA of the CDR3 is TGTGCCAGCAGTTTATCCACGAGTGAGCAGTTCTTC. As protein: CASSLSTSEQFF.

This clonotype was seen repeatedly, ten times or more. The chain combines TRBV7-3 with TRBJ2-7, with 10 bases lining up with TRBD1. CDR3 length: 14 residues. The ends lost 1 base at V and 3 bases at J; junction bases unmatched: 0. Germline V gene sequence: CDR1 SGHTA, CDR2 FQGTGA. The CDR3 coding sequence is TGTGCCAGCAGCTTAAGGGACAGGGGCTACGAGCAGTACTTC. Its translation: CASSLRDRGYEQYF.

The table lists this clonotype with a few counts. V is TRBV20-1 and J is TRBJ2-3; D is unresolved. CDR1 and CDR2 from the germline V gene are DFQATT and SNEGSKA (reference sequence). The CDR3 consists of 13 residues. The V end was cut by 1 base, the J end by 6 bases, with 11 bases between. The CDR3 loop reads CSARVGSRDTQYF. The CDR3 nucleotides read TGCAGTGCTAGAGTCGGGTCCCGTGATACGCAGTATTTT.

This clonotype occurred a few times. The chain joins TRBV20-1 to TRBJ2-1; TRBD2 matches 9 bases. The CDR3 contains 16 residues. V dropped 0 bases and J dropped 4; count of bases not matched to a gene: 7. CDR1 is DFQATT, CDR2 SNEGSKA, per germline (reference sequence). The CDR3 region is CSARDPRTSEYNEQFF. CDR3 in DNA: TGCAGTGCTAGAGATCCCCGGACTAGCGAGTACAATGAGCAGTTCTTC.

Points on this clonotype: This may be a read error, as it is one base from a much larger clone. The V gene is TRBV28, the J gene TRBJ2-2; 10 bases are a match to TRBD1. Germline CDR1 is MDHEN and CDR2 is SYDVKM. This CDR3 has 15 amino acids. CDR3 sequence (DNA): TGTGCCAGCACTTTAGGGGGACAGGGGTTCGGGGAGCTGTTTTTT. As protein: CASTLGGQGFGELFF.

The chain carries TRBV7-9 and TRBJ2-7, with 10 bases identical to TRBD1. The germline CDR1 and CDR2 sequences are SEHNR and FQNEAQ (reference sequence). Trimming removed 5 bases from V and 4 bases from J; junction bases left unmatched: 5. CDR3 size: 14 residues. The CDR3 loop reads CASSMTGGGYEQYF. The CDR3 coding sequence is TGTGCCAGCAGCATGACAGGGGGCGGATACGAGCAGTACTTC.

The chain links TRBV20-1 to TRBJ2-7, with D possibly being TRBD1 or TRBD2 (5 bases each). Germline V gene lookup returns CDR1 DFQATT and CDR2 SNEGSKA (reference sequence). The CDR3 has 13 residues. V dropped 2 bases and J dropped 0 bases, with 8 bases sitting between them. CDR3 sequence: CSARKGPSYEQYF. CDR3 nucleotides: TGCAGTGCTAGAAAGGGACCCTCCTACGAGCAGTACTTC.

The rearrangement links TRBV7-9 to TRBJ2-3; 7 nucleotides align to TRBD2. In germline, CDR1 is SEHNR, CDR2 FQNEAQ (reference sequence). This CDR3 region has 17 residues. Unmatched junction bases numbered 17, after V lost 5 bases and J lost 6 bases. The DNA of the CDR3 is TGTGCCAGCAGCGTAATTCAGGCGGGAGAAGGTAGCGATACGCAGTATTTT. It translates to CASSVIQAGEGSDTQYF.

This clonotype occurred many times. The chain links TRBV27 to TRBJ2-7; TRBD2 matches 7 bases. The CDR3 is made up of 15 amino acids. V lost 2 bases to trimming and J lost 6 bases; unmatched junction nucleotides: 10. Germline V gene data show CDR1 as MNHEY and CDR2 as SMNVEV (reference sequence). The CDR3 here is CASSLLREAPSEQYF. The CDR3 bases are TGTGCCAGCAGTTTACTCCGGGAGGCCCCCTCCGAGCAGTACTTC.

This chain links TRBV20-1 with TRBJ2-1; D is unresolved. Germline values: CDR1 DFQATT, CDR2 SNEGSKA (reference sequence). The CDR3 runs 12 residues. V lost 0 bases and J lost 8, with 8 bases in between. The CDR3 sequence: CSARDLGHEQFF. In nucleotides, the CDR3 is TGCAGTGCTAGAGATCTAGGGCATGAGCAGTTCTTC.

The sample holds many counts of this clonotype. The CDR3 sequence is CASSLGGQGLNTEAFF. The CDR3 region has the DNA TGTGCCAGCAGCTTGGGAGGACAGGGCCTGAACACTGAAGCTTTCTTT. The chain carries TRBV7-8 and TRBJ1-1; 8 bases are shared with TRBD1. There are 16 residues in the CDR3. Trimming cost V 3 bases and J 0 bases; bases outside gene matches: 6. Germline loops: CDR1 SGHVS, CDR2 FQNEAQ.

There are a few counts of this clonotype. The gene calls are TRBV11-2 and TRBJ2-6, with D maybe TRBD2 (5 bases). V was cut by 4 bases and J by 0 bases, with 10 bases left in between. CDR3 length equals 16 residues. Germline CDR1 SGHAT, CDR2 FQNNGV. The CDR3 loop reads CASSSPGFSGANVLTF. The CDR3, as DNA: TGTGCCAGCAGCTCTCCGGGATTCTCTGGGGCCAACGTCCTGACTTTC.

The chain has TRBV3-1 and TRBJ2-1; 13 bases are a match to TRBD2. CDR3 length: 16 amino acids. Germline loops: CDR1 LGHDT, CDR2 YNNKEL (reference sequence). The V and J ends lost 1 base and 10 bases, in that order; junction bases with no gene match: 7. This chain's CDR3 is CASSQGGLAGSGEQFF. CDR3 sequence (DNA): TGTGCCAGCAGCCAAGGGGGACTAGCGGGGAGCGGGGAGCAGTTCTTC.

The rearrangement uses TRBV5-5 and TRBJ2-5, with TRBD2 matching over 7 bases. The CDR3 length is 14 residues. The V gene end was trimmed by 5 bases and the J gene end by 4 bases; junction bases not matched to a gene: 8. Germline V gives CDR1 SGHKS, CDR2 YYEKEE (reference sequence). The CDR3 nucleotides are TGTGCCAGCAGTGGGGGGGGTATTGCAGAGACCCAGTACTTC. It encodes CASSGGGIAETQYF.

This clonotype was recorded many times. The chain is built from TRBV3-1 and TRBJ2-3; TRBD2 matches at 8 bases. This CDR3 is built from 16 residues. Per the germline V gene, CDR1 is LGHDT and CDR2 is YNNKEL (reference sequence). Trimming took 1 base from V and 3 from J; bases not matched to a gene: 6. The DNA of the CDR3 is TGTGCCAGCAGCCAAGCACTAGCGGTGGGTACAGATACGCAGTATTTT. Protein: CASSQALAVGTDTQYF.